These 4 T cell receptor beta chains came from one sample sequenced in a study of T-cell memory formation after mild COVID-19. TCRdb reprocessed the 5' RACE reads via MiXCR and lists one record per CDR3 protein. The table records about 390,000 distinct CDR3 sequences, about 21% of them present only once. Sequenced input: PBMCs or a T cell subset sorted from them (not recorded which). The receptors here all came from an adult woman who had mild COVID-19 (a few samples of this study predate the infection). Cell type and time point are not known.

The sample holds a few counts of this clonotype. The genes are TRBV9 and TRBJ1-1; D remains unclear. Germline assignment: CDR1 SGDLS and CDR2 YYNGEE. The CDR3 sequence is 15 residues long. Trimming removed 4 bases from V and 1 base from J, with 14 bases in between. The CDR3 bases are TGTGCCAGCAGCCCTCGAGGGAACAGGAACACTGAAGCTTTCTTT. It is translated as CASSPRGNRNTEAFF.

The chain recombines TRBV15 with TRBJ2-3, with 10 bases that match TRBD1. Looked up from germline, CDR1 is LNHNV and CDR2 is YYDKDF (reference sequence). This CDR3 contains 15 residues. V gave up 4 bases and J gave up 8 bases; unmatched junction bases: 9. CDR3 in DNA: TGTGCCACCAGCAAACCGGGACAGGGGCGAGTTACGCAGTATTTT. Encoded protein: CATSKPGQGRVTQYF.

This clonotype was detected a few times. The rearrangement uses TRBV4-3 and TRBJ2-7, with D tentatively TRBD2 (6 bases). V lost 1 base and J lost 5, with 18 bases in between. Germline assignment: CDR1 LGHNA and CDR2 YSLEER. The CDR3 is 16 amino acids. In DNA form, the CDR3 reads TGCGCCAGCAGCCAAGCAATTAGGGGAGGCAGGGACGAGCAGTACTTC. Residues: CASSQAIRGGRDEQYF.

The rearrangement uses TRBV6-2 or TRBV6-3 and TRBJ2-6; D uncertain. The CDR3 length is 13 residues. Trimming cost V 7 bases and J 2 bases, with 6 bases left between them. The germline V gene has CDR1 MNHEY and CDR2 SVGEGT. DNA for the CDR3: TGTGCCAGCAAGCGCCCTGGGGCCAACGTCCTGACTTTC. It yields the protein CASKRPGANVLTF.